The TCR beta chain under discussion was sequenced for a study of T cells in Graves' hyperthyroidism and ophthalmopathy. RNA transcripts provided the source from which TCR beta CDR3 regions were amplified. Using the HTBI primer set, a first-round RT-PCR was run on the TCR CDR3. TCRdb reanalysed the multiplex PCR reads using MiXCR and keeps one entry per CDR3 protein. The table records about 610,000 distinct CDR3 sequences, approximately 14% of them present only once. This clonotype was observed at least ten times. The CDR3 contains 14 residues. From germline, CDR1 is KGHSH and CDR2 LQKENI. With 5 bases removed from V and 0 bases from J, the gap between germline ends came to 11 bases.

The specimen was blood. The chain combines TRBV18 with TRBJ2-7, with D maybe TRBD1 (5 bases). The origin of this receptor is a middle-aged woman with Graves' ophthalmopathy. The CDR3 loop reads CASSDSQGSYEQYF. For the CDR3, the DNA is TGTGCCAGCTCAGACTCTCAGGGCTCCTACGAGCAGTACTTC. Full variable domain (remainder filled in from reference TRBV18 and TRBJ2-7): NAGVMQNPRHLVRRRGQEARLRCSPMKGHSHVYWYRQLPEEGLKFMVYLQKENIIDESGMPKERFSAEFPKEGPSILRIQQVVRGDSAAYFCASSDSQGSYEQYFGPGTRLTVT.